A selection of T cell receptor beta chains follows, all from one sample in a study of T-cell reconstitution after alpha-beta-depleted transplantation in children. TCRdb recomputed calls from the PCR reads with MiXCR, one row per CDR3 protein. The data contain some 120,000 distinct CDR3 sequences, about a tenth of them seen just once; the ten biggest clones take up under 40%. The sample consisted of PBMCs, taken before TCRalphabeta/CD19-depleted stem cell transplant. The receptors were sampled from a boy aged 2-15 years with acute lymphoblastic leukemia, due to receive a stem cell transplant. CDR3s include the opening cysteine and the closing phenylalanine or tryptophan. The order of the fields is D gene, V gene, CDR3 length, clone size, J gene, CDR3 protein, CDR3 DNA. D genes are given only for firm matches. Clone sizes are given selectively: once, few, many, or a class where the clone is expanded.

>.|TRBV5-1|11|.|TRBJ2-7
CASSLEREQYF
TGCGCCAGCAGCTTGGAACGGGAGCAGTACTTC
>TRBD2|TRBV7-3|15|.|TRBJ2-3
CASSRTSGRGDTQYF
TGTGCCAGCAGCCGAACTAGCGGGAGGGGCGATACGCAGTATTTT
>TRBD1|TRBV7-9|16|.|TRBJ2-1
CASSSRQGRRMNEQFF
TGTGCCAGCAGCTCACGACAGGGGCGCCGGATGAATGAGCAGTTCTTC
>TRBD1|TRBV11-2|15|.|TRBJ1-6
CASSKGAIRDSPLHF
TGTGCCAGCAGTAAGGGGGCAATTCGGGATTCACCCCTCCACTTT
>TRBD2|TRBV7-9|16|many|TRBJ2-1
CASSPPAGARYNEQFF
TGTGCCAGCAGTCCTCCAGCGGGAGCTAGATACAATGAGCAGTTCTTC
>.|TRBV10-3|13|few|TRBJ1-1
CAVGLGTPLEAFF
TGTGCCGTCGGGTTAGGGACACCTCTTGAAGCTTTCTTT
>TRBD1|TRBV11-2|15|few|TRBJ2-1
CASSFRTGTVNEQFF
TGTGCCAGCAGCTTTCGGACAGGGACTGTAAATGAGCAGTTCTTC
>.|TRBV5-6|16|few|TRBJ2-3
CASSLGAGQFTDTQYF
TGTGCCAGCAGCTTGGGGGCCGGACAGTTCACAGATACGCAGTATTTT
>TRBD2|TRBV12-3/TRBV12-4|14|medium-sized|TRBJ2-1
CASSLGLRAGGQFF
TGTGCCAGCAGTTTAGGTTTACGGGCGGGAGGGCAGTTCTTC
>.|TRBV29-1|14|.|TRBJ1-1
CSVLTSRSNTEAFF
TGCAGCGTCCTCACCTCTCGATCAAACACTGAAGCTTTCTTT
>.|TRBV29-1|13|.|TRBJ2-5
CSVEGQGFATQYF
TGCAGCGTTGAGGGGCAGGGTTTCGCGACCCAGTACTTC
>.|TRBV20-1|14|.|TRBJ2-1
CSARERLIYNEQFF
TGCAGTGCTAGAGAAAGGCTTATCTACAATGAGCAGTTCTTC
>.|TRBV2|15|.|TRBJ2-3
CASSGLSRNTDTQYF
TGTGCCAGCAGCGGACTCTCGAGAAACACAGATACGCAGTATTTT
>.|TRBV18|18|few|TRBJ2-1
CASSPPMTGKSSYNEQFF
TGTGCCAGCTCACCACCGATGACCGGGAAGAGCTCCTACAATGAGCAGTTCTTC
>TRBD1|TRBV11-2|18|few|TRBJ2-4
CASSAIQNRGIAKNIQYF
TGTGCCAGCAGCGCGATTCAAAACAGGGGAATAGCCAAAAACATTCAGTACTTC
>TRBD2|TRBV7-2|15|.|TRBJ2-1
CASSFRSGSNNEQFF
TGTGCCAGCAGCTTCAGGAGCGGGAGTAACAATGAGCAGTTCTTC
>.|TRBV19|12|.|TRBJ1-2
CASSIGGNGYTF
TGTGCCAGTAGTATCGGGGGAAATGGCTACACCTTC
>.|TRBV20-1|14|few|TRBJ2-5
CSASLHRAQETQYF
TGCAGTGCTTCACTACACAGGGCCCAAGAGACCCAGTACTTC
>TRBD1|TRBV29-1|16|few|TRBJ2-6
CSVEVRGRAGANVLTF
TGCAGCGTTGAAGTTAGGGGGCGGGCTGGGGCCAACGTCCTGACTTTC
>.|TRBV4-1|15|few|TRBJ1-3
CASSSNTGKGNTIYF
TGCGCCAGCAGCTCGAACACAGGGAAAGGAAACACCATATATTTT
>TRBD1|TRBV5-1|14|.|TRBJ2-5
CASSNHRGRETQYF
TGCGCCAGCAGCAACCACAGGGGGCGAGAGACCCAGTACTTC
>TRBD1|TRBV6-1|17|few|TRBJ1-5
CASGHIEDRVFNQPQHF
TGTGCCAGCGGTCATATTGAGGACAGGGTATTCAATCAGCCCCAGCATTTT
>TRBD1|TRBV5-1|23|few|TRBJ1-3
CAKLIYTKPPGRNRGSGGNTIYF
TGCGCCAAGCTAATCTATACTAAGCCACCAGGACGAAACAGGGGATCGGGTGGAAACACCATATATTTT
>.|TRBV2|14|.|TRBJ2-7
CASSESAGSYEQYF
TGTGCCAGCAGTGAAAGCGCGGGGTCCTACGAGCAGTACTTC
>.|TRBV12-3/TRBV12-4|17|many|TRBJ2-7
CASSPRLGQGTSYEQYF
TGTGCCAGCAGTCCGAGACTTGGCCAGGGAACCTCCTACGAGCAGTACTTC
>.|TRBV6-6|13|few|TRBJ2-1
CASGTTIYNEQFF
TGTGCCAGCGGGACGACTATCTACAATGAGCAGTTCTTC
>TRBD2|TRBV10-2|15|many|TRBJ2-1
CASSDSGISYNEQFF
TGCGCCAGCAGTGATAGCGGGATCTCCTACAATGAGCAGTTCTTC
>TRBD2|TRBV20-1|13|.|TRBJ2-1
CSAQIAGDNEQFF
TGCAGTGCTCAGATAGCGGGAGACAATGAGCAGTTCTTC
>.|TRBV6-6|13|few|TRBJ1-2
CASSTRQAYGYTF
TGTGCCAGCAGTACGCGACAGGCCTATGGCTACACCTTC